The next 2 T cell receptor beta chains were all read from a single sample in a study of T cells in Graves' hyperthyroidism and ophthalmopathy. RNA transcripts were the template for amplifying TCR beta CDR3 regions. Initially, a first-round RT-PCR of the TCR CDR3 employed the HTBI primer set. TCRdb reanalysed the multiplex PCR reads using MiXCR and keeps one entry per CDR3 protein. The table lists 370,000 or so distinct CDR3 sequences, about 13% of them singletons, with around 21% in the top ten. The specimen sequenced was blood. The source of these receptors is a man aged 25 to 45 with Graves' hyperthyroidism that later progressed to Graves' ophthalmopathy.

This clonotype was counted between two and nine times. The V and J genes are TRBV12-5 and TRBJ2-3; possible D gene TRBD1, 6 bases. CDR3 size: 15 residues. Germline V gene lookup returns CDR1 LGHNT and CDR2 FRNRAP. Trimming shortened V by 0 bases and J by 4 bases, and 11 bases separated the two germline ends. The CDR3 region is CASGLVQGFADTQYF. CDR3 DNA sequence: TGTGCTAGTGGTTTGGTACAGGGTTTTGCAGATACGCAGTATTTT.

This clonotype was seen many times. This chain links TRBV28 with TRBJ2-3; tentative D call: TRBD2 (6 bases). Trimming removed 4 bases from V and 2 bases from J, with 22 bases in between. The CDR3 contains 18 residues. CDR1 MDHEN and CDR2 SYDVKM come from the germline V gene. CDR3 loop: CASSSAPGSASDTDTQYF. The CDR3 DNA is TGTGCCAGCAGTTCAGCCCCCGGGAGCGCTTCGGACACAGATACGCAGTATTTT.